The T cell receptor (beta chain) described here comes from a study of cytomegalovirus exposure and HLA in healthy donors. Each donor was healthy, and each was a bone marrow donor. Study observations and caveats: Rare sequences made up most TCRs, while some public TCRs were found in many donors. Reports described diagnosis of cytomegalovirus status by the classifier as highly specific and sensitive. It was taken for granted in presence/absence analyses that sequencing depth across donors was roughly uniform.

Worth noting for this clone: As yet, its antigen is unknown.

With 5 bases removed from V and 4 bases from J, the gap between germline ends came to 11 bases. CDR1 is SGHVS and CDR2 is FNYEAQ in the germline V gene. CDR3 size: 13 residues. A multiplex PCR was run with 60 Vbeta primers and 13 Jbeta primers. The protocol was immunoSEQ multiplex PCR, while the TCRdb copy is restricted to in-frame clones and leaves out a portion. The data hold about 120,000 clones, with roughly 82% observed a single time. The clonotype comes from a woman between 18 and 29 years old in good health and CMV-seronegative. The V and J genes are TRBV7-6 and TRBJ2-5; TRBD1 is a possible D gene (7 bases). Material: PBMCs. The CDR3 DNA is TGTGCCAGCAGCCGACAGGGAGGAGAGACCCAGTACTTC. It yields the protein CASSRQGGETQYF.